These T cell receptor beta chains were read from a single sample in a study of cytomegalovirus exposure and HLA in healthy donors. Only in-frame clones appear in the TCRdb table, and some are missing; sequencing was by immunoSEQ multiplex PCR. This table has roughly 62,000 clones, roughly 77% appearing once. The sample taken for sequencing was PBMCs. These TCRs come from a woman in her thirties or forties in good health and CMV-seropositive. Both conserved end residues are part of each CDR3. Fields, in order: V gene, D gene, clone size, J gene, CDR3 DNA, CDR3 protein. The D gene is left open where the match is weak. The size entry is marked missing in some rows and otherwise reads once, few, many or a size class.

V: TRBV30; D: .; size: .; J: TRBJ1-5; DNA: TGTGCCTGGAGTGGAGCCGAGGGTCAGCCCCAGCATTTT; CDR3: CAWSGAEGQPQHF
V: TRBV27; D: .; size: .; J: TRBJ1-5; DNA: TGTGCCAGCAGTCCGGCGGGGGGCGCGGGGTCAAGCAATCAGCCCCAGCATTTT; CDR3: CASSPAGGAGSSNQPQHF
V: TRBV7-9; D: .; size: .; J: TRBJ1-2; DNA: TGTGCCAGCAGCCCCCGACAGGACTATGGCTACACCTTC; CDR3: CASSPRQDYGYTF
V: TRBV5-4; D: .; size: .; J: TRBJ2-5; DNA: TGTGCCAGCAGTTCTATCAGGGCGGAGACCCAGTACTTC; CDR3: CASSSIRAETQYF
V: TRBV19; D: .; size: .; J: TRBJ1-1; DNA: TGTGCCAGTAGTATATGGGGGGACACTGAAGCTTTCTTT; CDR3: CASSIWGDTEAFF
V: TRBV5-4; D: .; size: .; J: TRBJ1-6; DNA: TGTGCCAGCAGCTGGGTGGGCAGGGCCGATAATTCACCCCTCCACTTT; CDR3: CASSWVGRADNSPLHF
V: TRBV5-1; D: .; size: once; J: TRBJ2-7; DNA: TGCGCCAGCAGCCTGGGGCAGACACTCACCTACGAGCAGTACTTC; CDR3: CASSLGQTLTYEQYF
V: TRBV12-5; D: TRBD1; size: .; J: TRBJ2-1; DNA: TGTGCTAGTGGTTTGGAACGAGGACAGGCTAGCTCCTACAATGAGCAGTTCTTC; CDR3: CASGLERGQASSYNEQFF
V: TRBV5-1; D: TRBD1; size: .; J: TRBJ2-6; DNA: TGCGCCAGCAGCTTGGCCGTGACAGGGCCTGGGGCCAACGTCCTGACTTTC; CDR3: CASSLAVTGPGANVLTF
V: TRBV7-8; D: .; size: .; J: TRBJ1-3; DNA: TGTGCCAGCAGCCTCGGTGTGGCGGGGGGAAACACCATATATTTT; CDR3: CASSLGVAGGNTIYF
V: TRBV7-9; D: .; size: .; J: TRBJ1-5; DNA: TGTGCCAGCAGCTTAGGTCCGGGGAGTAGCAATCAGCCCCAGCATTTT; CDR3: CASSLGPGSSNQPQHF
V: TRBV5-4; D: .; size: .; J: TRBJ2-5; DNA: TGTGCCAGCAGCCACCCCCTAGGATCAGGGGAGACCCAGTACTTC; CDR3: CASSHPLGSGETQYF
V: TRBV30; D: .; size: .; J: TRBJ1-6; DNA: TGTGCCTGGAGAGGCGGGGGATATTCACCCCTCCACTTT; CDR3: CAWRGGGYSPLHF
V: TRBV7-6; D: TRBD1; size: .; J: TRBJ2-6; DNA: TGTGCCAGCAGCTCCAGGGGGCTTGGGGCCAACGTCCTGACTTTC; CDR3: CASSSRGLGANVLTF
V: TRBV19; D: .; size: .; J: TRBJ2-1; DNA: TGTGCCGGTAGTATATTGGGGGGGGCTTACAATGAGCAGTTCTTC; CDR3: CAGSILGGAYNEQFF
V: TRBV21-1; D: .; size: .; J: TRBJ1-2; DNA: TGTGCCAGCAGCAAAAGACGACAGACCTATGGCTACACCTTC; CDR3: CASSKRRQTYGYTF
V: TRBV4-3; D: TRBD2; size: once; J: TRBJ2-7; DNA: TGCGCCAGCAGCCAAGCGGGGGGTAAAGAGCAGTACTTC; CDR3: CASSQAGGKEQYF
V: TRBV5-1; D: .; size: .; J: TRBJ2-5; DNA: TGCGCCAGCAGCCTCGGGACAAACCCCAGGGGTGAGACCCAGTACTTC; CDR3: CASSLGTNPRGETQYF
V: TRBV5-5; D: TRBD1; size: .; J: TRBJ1-5; DNA: TGTGCCAGCAGCTGGGGACAGCCAGTCGATTTTGGCAATCAGCCCCAGCATTTT; CDR3: CASSWGQPVDFGNQPQHF
V: TRBV5-1; D: TRBD1; size: .; J: TRBJ1-2; DNA: TGCGCCAGCAGCTTCGAGGGGGCGCGAGGCTACACCTTC; CDR3: CASSFEGARGYTF
V: TRBV25-1; D: .; size: .; J: TRBJ2-7; DNA: TGTGCCAGCAGTGAACCGGGGGCCGGGGGGATCGAGCAGTACTTC; CDR3: CASSEPGAGGIEQYF
V: TRBV5-6; D: TRBD1; size: .; J: TRBJ2-5; DNA: TGTGCCAGCAGCCCACCCAGGACAGGGGAGACAGGGACCCAGTACTTC; CDR3: CASSPPRTGETGTQYF
V: TRBV27; D: .; size: few; J: TRBJ1-2; DNA: TGTGCCAGCAGAGCCACGGCCGGGGGGGTCTTCTATGGCTACACCTTC; CDR3: CASRATAGGVFYGYTF
V: TRBV12-5; D: .; size: .; J: TRBJ2-7; DNA: TGTGCTAGTGGTTTCGGGAACCGCTACGAGCAGTACTTC; CDR3: CASGFGNRYEQYF
V: TRBV6-6; D: TRBD1; size: .; J: TRBJ2-7; DNA: TGTGCCAGCAGGATGCAAATGACAGGGATCTACGAGCAGTACTTC; CDR3: CASRMQMTGIYEQYF
V: TRBV9; D: .; size: .; J: TRBJ1-2; DNA: TGTGCCAGCAGCGGACACGGAGGGTTCGGGAACAACTATGGCTACACCTTC; CDR3: CASSGHGGFGNNYGYTF
V: TRBV7-2; D: .; size: .; J: TRBJ2-3; DNA: TGTGCCAGCAGCACAGTCATAAATACGCAGTATTTT; CDR3: CASSTVINTQYF
V: TRBV7-8; D: .; size: once; J: TRBJ1-6; DNA: TGTGCCAGCAGCTCCCGTCGGGGAGATAATTCACCCCTCCACTTT; CDR3: CASSSRRGDNSPLHF
V: TRBV28; D: .; size: .; J: TRBJ2-7; DNA: TGTGCCAGCAGCCCTCCCCGGACTACTTTAGAGCAAGATGAGTACTTC; CDR3: CASSPPRTTLEQDEYF
V: TRBV5-1; D: TRBD2; size: .; J: TRBJ2-3; DNA: TGCGCCGGCAGCTTGGAACTAGCGGGGGCAGATACGCAGTATTTT; CDR3: CAGSLELAGADTQYF
V: TRBV6-5; D: TRBD1; size: .; J: TRBJ1-1; DNA: TGTGCCAGCAGTAATCGCGGGACAGGGGGCACTGAAGCTTTCTTT; CDR3: CASSNRGTGGTEAFF
V: TRBV7-8; D: .; size: .; J: TRBJ1-1; DNA: TGTGCCAGCAGCAGGACAGAGACTAACACTGAAGCTTTCTTT; CDR3: CASSRTETNTEAFF
V: TRBV19; D: .; size: .; J: TRBJ1-2; DNA: TGTGCCAGTAGTCTCGGCGGAACAGGGCCCATGGATGGCTACACCTTC; CDR3: CASSLGGTGPMDGYTF
V: TRBV5-8; D: .; size: .; J: TRBJ2-1; DNA: TGTGCCAGCAGCGGCCGCCAGGGTCGAAATGAGCAGTTCTTC; CDR3: CASSGRQGRNEQFF
V: TRBV9; D: .; size: .; J: TRBJ1-1; DNA: TGTGCCAGCAGCGCCGCACTCGGCACTGAAGCTTTCTTT; CDR3: CASSAALGTEAFF
V: TRBV27; D: TRBD1; size: .; J: TRBJ1-5; DNA: TGTGCCAGCAAACCGCTGGACAGGGCGGATCAGCCCCAGCATTTT; CDR3: CASKPLDRADQPQHF